A single sample gave rise to the 27 T cell receptor beta chains below, sequenced in a study of blood T cell repertoires in COVID-19 (dated by TCRdb to about 2020). The library was made by the immunoSEQ multiplex PCR assay. TCRdb retrieved this table from immuneACCESS and kept in-frame rearrangements only. Not all clones are present; in checked studies, unresolved V genes account for under half, and no reason is known for the remainder. The sample profile shows about 130,000 clones; 85% of them were found once. Approximately 6.6% of the sample lies in the top ten. The material sequenced was peripheral blood. The receptors were sampled from a man at least 80 years old with active or convalescent COVID-19.

A single count supports this clone. The rearrangement links TRBV6-2 or TRBV6-3 to TRBJ2-2; 12 nucleotides match TRBD1. The V gene end was trimmed by 6 bases and the J gene end by 8 bases; junction bases not matched to a gene: 10. The CDR3 contains 16 residues. Germline V lookup: CDR1 MNHEY, CDR2 SVGEGT. The CDR3 sequence is CASSRRDRGPGGELFF. The CDR3, as DNA: TGTGCCAGCAGCCGCCGGGACAGGGGGCCCGGAGGGGAGCTGTTTTTT.

The genes are TRBV7-3 and TRBJ1-6; 8 positions match TRBD1. CDR3 length equals 16 residues. CDR1 and CDR2 (germline): SGHTA, FQGTGA. Trimming removed 4 bases from V and 9 bases from J; junction bases left unmatched: 11. The CDR3 DNA is TGTGCCAGCAGCTCAGTGGACAGGGCGCTAGGTTCACCCCTCCACTTT. Protein: CASSSVDRALGSPLHF.

Only one count was recorded for this clone. The chain links TRBV3-1 (or the pseudogene TRBV3-2) to TRBJ1-3, with D hard to call. The germline V gene encodes CDR1 LGHDT and CDR2 YNNKEL (reference sequence). The CDR3 is 12 residues long. V lost 4 bases and J lost 8, with 9 bases in between. The DNA of the CDR3 is TGTGCCAGCAGCCGTCCGGAGGACACCATATATTTT. Amino acid sequence: CASSRPEDTIYF.

Remarks on this clone: Other DNA variants within this sample encode the same CDR3. V is TRBV18 and J is TRBJ1-1, with D perhaps matching TRBD1 (6 bases). V was trimmed by 6 bases and J by 5 bases, leaving 10 bases between them. CDR1 and CDR2 from the germline V gene are KGHSH and LQKENI. CDR3 length: 12 residues. The CDR3 sequence is CASSPGQTEAFF. CDR3 coding DNA: TGTGCCAGCTCCCCCGGACAGACTGAAGCTTTCTTT.

This CDR3 is CASSQVGGRERVLFF. The CDR3 DNA follows: TGTGCCAGCAGCCAAGTTGGTGGGCGGGAGAGAGTTCTGTTCTTC. The gene calls are TRBV4-2 and TRBJ2-1; 7 bases match TRBD2. The CDR3 consists of 15 residues. Trimming took 1 base from V and 15 from J; bases not matched to a gene: 15. The germline gives CDR1 LGHNA, CDR2 YNFKEQ.

The chain couples TRBV5-1 to TRBJ1-5; TRBD1 matches at 7 bases. The V and J ends lost 4 bases and 7 bases, in that order; junction bases with no gene match: 8. Germline-derived CDR1 and CDR2 are SGHRS and YFSETQ. The CDR3 is 14 amino acids. This CDR3 is CASSRAGGEQPQHF. CDR3 DNA sequence: TGCGCCAGCAGCCGTGCAGGGGGTGAGCAGCCCCAGCATTTT.

The rearrangement uses TRBV5-5 and TRBJ2-4, with TRBD2 matching over 11 bases. V shed 0 bases, J shed 2 bases, and the junction held 10 bases outside the gene matches. The germline V gene has CDR1 SGHKS and CDR2 YYEKEE (reference sequence). The CDR3 loop spans 19 amino acids. The CDR3 region is CASSLADSGRAGSKNIQYF. As DNA, the CDR3 is TGTGCCAGCAGCTTGGCCGATAGCGGGAGGGCCGGATCCAAAAACATTCAGTACTTC.

This rearrangement joins TRBV25-1 to TRBJ2-5; 11 bases line up with TRBD1. Germline loops: CDR1 MGHDK, CDR2 SYGVNS. The CDR3 is made up of 14 amino acids. With V trimmed by 5 bases and J by 5 bases, 4 bases remained unmatched. The CDR3, as DNA: TGTGCCAGCAGTCGGACAGGGGGCTTTGAGACCCAGTACTTC. It codes for CASSRTGGFETQYF.

The J gene is TRBJ2-1, the V gene TRBV7-9, with 11 bases that match TRBD2. The CDR3 contains 16 residues. Per the germline V gene, CDR1 is SEHNR and CDR2 is FQNEAQ (reference sequence). V lost 5 bases, J lost 2 bases, and 5 bases stayed unmatched. CDR3 coding DNA: TGTGCCAGCAGCCTACAGACTAGCGGGGCCTACAATGAGCAGTTCTTC. Translated: CASSLQTSGAYNEQFF.

This chain links TRBV7-9 with TRBJ2-7; 10 bases are shared with TRBD1. The germline V gene encodes CDR1 SEHNR and CDR2 FQNEAQ (reference sequence). This CDR3 spans 18 amino acids. With 0 bases clipped from V and 5 bases from J, the junction kept 13 bases outside the gene matches. CDR3 in DNA: TGTGCCAGCAGCTTAGCGCGGATTAGGGGACAGGGGATAAACGAGCAGTACTTC. As protein: CASSLARIRGQGINEQYF. The whole variable domain, filled in from reference TRBV7-9 and TRBJ2-7, reads DTGVSQNPRHKITKRGQNVTFRCDPISEHNRLYWYRQTLGQGPEFLTYFQNEAQLEKSRLLSDRFSAERPKGSFSTLEIQRTEQGDSAMYLCASSLARIRGQGINEQYFGPGTRLTVT.

V is TRBV18 and J is TRBJ2-6; maybe TRBD1 (5 bases). V was trimmed by 3 bases and J by 0 bases, leaving 18 bases between them. The CDR3 runs 19 residues. In germline, CDR1 is KGHSH, CDR2 LQKENI. The CDR3 protein is CASSPGWGLGLSGANVLTF. In DNA form, the CDR3 reads TGTGCCAGCTCACCCGGATGGGGCCTTGGCCTCTCTGGGGCCAACGTCCTGACTTTC.

DNA for the CDR3: TGTGCCAGCAGCCCGGATTGGAGAGGAACCTACGAGCAGTACTTC. Protein product: CASSPDWRGTYEQYF. The V and J genes are TRBV7-2 and TRBJ2-7; D is undetermined. The CDR3 sequence is 15 residues long. CDR1 SGHTA and CDR2 FQGNSA come from the germline V gene. V was trimmed by 5 bases and J by 2 bases, leaving 16 bases between them.

This sequence joins TRBV4-2 and TRBJ2-2; 9 bases are shared with TRBD2. Germline V gene lookup returns CDR1 LGHNA and CDR2 YNFKEQ. The CDR3 sequence is 18 residues long. The ends lost 0 bases at V and 6 bases at J; junction bases unmatched: 11. Here the CDR3 reads CASSQDLAGGEGAGELFF. CDR3 in DNA: TGTGCCAGCAGCCAAGATCTTGCGGGAGGGGAGGGGGCCGGGGAGCTGTTTTTT.

The chain has TRBV14 and TRBJ2-5; D is possibly TRBD2 (6 bases). This CDR3 region has 17 residues. Per the germline V gene, CDR1 is SGHDN and CDR2 is FVKESK. The V end lost 4 bases, the J end lost 0 bases, and 18 bases lay between the germline ends. CDR3 sequence reads: CASSPGLRSGNQETQYF. The CDR3 bases are TGTGCCAGCAGCCCGGGACTGAGGAGCGGAAACCAAGAGACCCAGTACTTC.

The V and J genes are TRBV28 and TRBJ1-5; 8 bases match TRBD1. V shed 3 bases, J shed 4 bases, and the junction held 5 bases outside the gene matches. The CDR3 is made up of 15 amino acids. CDR1 and CDR2 from the germline V gene are MDHEN and SYDVKM. The CDR3 loop is CASSFLDRDNQPQHF. The DNA of the CDR3 is TGTGCCAGCAGTTTCTTGGACAGGGATAATCAGCCCCAGCATTTT.

J is TRBJ2-3 and V is TRBV24-1; a possible D gene is TRBD2 (6 bases). The germline CDR1 and CDR2 sequences are KGHDR and SFDVKD. Trimming removed 3 bases from V and 2 bases from J, with 11 bases in between. The CDR3 runs to 15 residues. This CDR3 is CATSDRVADTDTQYF. Written as DNA, the CDR3 is TGTGCCACCAGTGATCGGGTAGCGGACACAGATACGCAGTATTTT.

The chain carries TRBV24-1 and TRBJ2-2, with D perhaps matching TRBD1 (5 bases). The CDR3 spans 17 residues. V was cut by 0 bases and J by 2 bases, with 12 bases left in between. CDR1 and CDR2 from the germline V gene are KGHDR and SFDVKD. The CDR3 DNA is TGTGCCACCAGTGATTTGCTCAAGGACACCAACACCGGGGAGCTGTTTTTT. Translation: CATSDLLKDTNTGELFF.

The chain joins TRBV2 to TRBJ1-5, with 7 bases fitting TRBD1. Germline lookup yields CDR1 SNHLY and CDR2 FYNNEI. V gave up 3 bases and J gave up 5 bases; unmatched junction bases: 4. CDR3 length: 14 residues. The chain's CDR3 is CASSDRQGHQPQHF. The CDR3 bases are TGTGCCAGCAGTGACCGACAGGGCCATCAGCCCCAGCATTTT. Using reference TRBV2 and TRBJ1-5 for the parts outside the CDR3, the full variable domain is EPEVTQTPSHQVTQMGQEVILRCVPISNHLYFYWYRQILGQKVEFLVSFYNNEISEKSEIFDDQFSVERPDGSNFTLKIRSTKLEDSAMYFCASSDRQGHQPQHFGDGTRLSIL.

This sequence joins TRBV2 and TRBJ1-4, with 7 bases matching TRBD1. CDR1 is SNHLY, CDR2 FYNNEI, per germline. The length of the CDR3 is 14 residues. The J segment lost 2 bases and the V segment lost 6 bases, leaving 3 bases of the junction unmatched. CDR3 nucleotide sequence: TGTGCCAGCAGGATACAGGGGACTAATGAAAAACTGTTTTTT. Its protein product is CASRIQGTNEKLFF.

The J gene is TRBJ1-6, the V gene TRBV27, with D perhaps matching TRBD1 (6 bases). CDR1 is MNHEY, CDR2 SMNVEV, per germline (reference sequence). This CDR3 comprises 18 residues. V gave up 6 bases and J gave up 7 bases, with 25 bases separating them. The CDR3 region has the DNA TGTGCCAGCAGCCATCGCCTTACGGCGGGGGCTTTCAATTCACCCCTCCACTTT. It translates to CASSHRLTAGAFNSPLHF.

In this sample, this clone turned up a few times. The genes are TRBV27 and TRBJ2-3; D is unclear. The V and J ends lost 6 bases and 0 bases respectively, with 10 bases between them. Germline V lookup: CDR1 MNHEY, CDR2 SMNVEV (reference sequence). This CDR3 spans 14 amino acids. CDR3 protein: CASREQPSTDTQYF. CDR3 sequence (DNA): TGTGCCAGCAGGGAACAGCCTAGCACAGATACGCAGTATTTT.

The chain uses TRBV19 and TRBJ1-1; D gene ambiguous. V was cut by 0 bases and J by 2 bases, with 7 bases left in between. The CDR3 is made up of 14 amino acids. CDR1 and CDR2 (germline): LNHDA, SQIVND (reference sequence). For the CDR3, the DNA is TGTGCCAGTAGTATAGAGGCCCTTAACACTGAAGCTTTCTTT. Translating gives CASSIEALNTEAFF.

The chain recombines TRBV18 with TRBJ1-6; D is unresolved. Germline values: CDR1 KGHSH, CDR2 LQKENI. The CDR3 runs 17 residues. Trimming cost V 6 bases and J 7 bases, with 22 bases left between them. CDR3 in DNA: TGTGCCAGCTCTCCGGGCCAGCGACTAGTTACGAATTCACCCCTCCACTTT. This sequence encodes CASSPGQRLVTNSPLHF.

The J gene is TRBJ2-3, the V gene TRBV6-5; 8 bases are shared with TRBD1. Germline values: CDR1 MNHEY, CDR2 SVGAGI. This CDR3 spans 14 amino acids. V lost 0 bases and J lost 6; bases outside the gene matches: 2. The CDR3 DNA reads as TGTGCCAGCAGTTACTCGACAGGGGCCGATACGCAGTATTTT. This sequence encodes CASSYSTGADTQYF.

The chain couples TRBV9 to TRBJ2-5; tentatively, D is TRBD1 (5 bases). The CDR3 spans 13 residues. CDR1 is SGDLS, CDR2 YYNGEE, per germline. V lost 7 bases, J lost 2 bases, and 12 bases lay in between. CDR3 sequence: CASSVDRQETQYF. In nucleotides, the CDR3 is TGTGCCAGCTCGGTTGACAGACAAGAGACCCAGTACTTC.

CDR3 DNA sequence: TGCGCCAGCAGCCCCGGGTGGAGTTTAGAGGGTGAAAAACTGTTTTTT. Translating gives CASSPGWSLEGEKLFF. This rearrangement joins TRBV5-1 to TRBJ1-4, with unresolved D. V lost 4 bases and J lost 7, with 20 bases in between. Germline V gene data show CDR1 as SGHRS and CDR2 as YFSETQ. The CDR3 contains 16 residues.

This chain connects TRBV19 to TRBJ1-1; D is unresolved. Germline V CDR1 and CDR2: LNHDA, SQIVND (reference sequence). There are 13 residues in the CDR3. V was trimmed by 5 bases and J by 2 bases, leaving 9 bases between them. The CDR3 reads CASSQQVNTEAFF. The CDR3 DNA reads TGTGCCAGTAGTCAACAAGTAAACACTGAAGCTTTCTTT.